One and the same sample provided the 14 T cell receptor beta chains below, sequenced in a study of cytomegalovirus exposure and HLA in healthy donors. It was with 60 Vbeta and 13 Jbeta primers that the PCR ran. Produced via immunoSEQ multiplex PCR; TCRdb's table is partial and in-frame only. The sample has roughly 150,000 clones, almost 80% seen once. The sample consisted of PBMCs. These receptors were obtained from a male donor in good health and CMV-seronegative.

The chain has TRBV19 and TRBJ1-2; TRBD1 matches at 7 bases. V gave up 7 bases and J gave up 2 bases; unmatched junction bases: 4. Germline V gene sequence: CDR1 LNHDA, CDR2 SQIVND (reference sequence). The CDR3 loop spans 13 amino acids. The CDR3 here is CASKDRDNYGYTF. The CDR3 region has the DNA TGTGCCAGTAAAGACAGGGACAACTATGGCTACACCTTC.

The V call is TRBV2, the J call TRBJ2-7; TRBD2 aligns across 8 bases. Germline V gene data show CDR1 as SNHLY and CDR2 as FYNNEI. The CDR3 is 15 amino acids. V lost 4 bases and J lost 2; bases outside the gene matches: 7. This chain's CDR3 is CASSVPASGPYEQYF. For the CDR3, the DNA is TGTGCCAGCAGTGTCCCCGCTAGCGGGCCCTACGAGCAGTACTTC.

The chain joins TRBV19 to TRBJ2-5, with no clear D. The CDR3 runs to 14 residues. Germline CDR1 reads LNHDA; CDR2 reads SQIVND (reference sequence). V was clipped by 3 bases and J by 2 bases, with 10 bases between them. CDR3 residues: CASSIGSSQETQYF. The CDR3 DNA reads TGTGCCAGTAGTATTGGTTCCAGTCAAGAGACCCAGTACTTC.

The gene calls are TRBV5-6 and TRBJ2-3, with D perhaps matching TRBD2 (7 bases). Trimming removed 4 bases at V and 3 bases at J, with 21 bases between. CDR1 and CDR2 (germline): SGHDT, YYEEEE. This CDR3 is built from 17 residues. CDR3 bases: TGTGCCAGCAGCCGCCCTAGTGGGGGGGCCATAACAGATACGCAGTATTTT. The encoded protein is CASSRPSGGAITDTQYF. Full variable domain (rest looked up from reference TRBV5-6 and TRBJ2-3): DAGVTQSPTHLIKTRGQQVTLRCSPKSGHDTVSWYQQALGQGPQFIFQYYEEEERQRGNFPDRFSGHQFPNYSSELNVNALLLGDSALYLCASSRPSGGAITDTQYFGPGTRLTVL.

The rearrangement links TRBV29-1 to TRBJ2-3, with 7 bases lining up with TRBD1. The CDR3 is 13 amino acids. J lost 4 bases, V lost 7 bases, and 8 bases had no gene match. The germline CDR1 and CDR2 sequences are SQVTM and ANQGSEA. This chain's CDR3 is CSGATGASDTQYF. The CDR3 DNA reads TGCAGCGGCGCCACAGGGGCCTCAGATACGCAGTATTTT.

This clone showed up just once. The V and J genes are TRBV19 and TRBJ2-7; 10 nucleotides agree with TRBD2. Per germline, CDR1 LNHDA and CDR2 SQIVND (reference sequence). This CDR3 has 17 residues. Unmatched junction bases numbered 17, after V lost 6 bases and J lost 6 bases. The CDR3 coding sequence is TGTGCCAGTAGAGGTGGGAGAGGGGCTAGCGGGAGCGGCGAGCAGTACTTC. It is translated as CASRGGRGASGSGEQYF.

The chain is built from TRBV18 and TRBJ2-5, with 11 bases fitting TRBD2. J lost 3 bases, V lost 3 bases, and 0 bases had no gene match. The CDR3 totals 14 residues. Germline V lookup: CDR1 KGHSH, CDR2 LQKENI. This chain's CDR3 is CASSPGLAEETQYF. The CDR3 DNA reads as TGTGCCAGCTCACCGGGACTAGCGGAAGAGACCCAGTACTTC. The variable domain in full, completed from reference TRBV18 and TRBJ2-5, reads NAGVMQNPRHLVRRRGQEARLRCSPMKGHSHVYWYRQLPEEGLKFMVYLQKENIIDESGMPKERFSAEFPKEGPSILRIQQVVRGDSAAYFCASSPGLAEETQYFGPGTRLLVL.

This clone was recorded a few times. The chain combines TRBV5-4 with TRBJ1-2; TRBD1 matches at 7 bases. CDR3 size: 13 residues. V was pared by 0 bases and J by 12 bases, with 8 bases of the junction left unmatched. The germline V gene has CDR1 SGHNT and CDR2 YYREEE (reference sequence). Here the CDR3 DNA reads TGTGCCAGCAGCTTGGTAGGGGGCCCGGCCCACACCTTC. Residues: CASSLVGGPAHTF.

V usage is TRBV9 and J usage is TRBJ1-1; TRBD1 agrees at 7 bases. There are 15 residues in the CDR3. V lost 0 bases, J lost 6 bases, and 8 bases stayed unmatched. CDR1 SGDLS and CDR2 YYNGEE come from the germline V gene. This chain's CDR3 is CASSVVGTGVSEAFF. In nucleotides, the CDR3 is TGTGCCAGCAGCGTAGTGGGCACAGGGGTGTCTGAAGCTTTCTTT.

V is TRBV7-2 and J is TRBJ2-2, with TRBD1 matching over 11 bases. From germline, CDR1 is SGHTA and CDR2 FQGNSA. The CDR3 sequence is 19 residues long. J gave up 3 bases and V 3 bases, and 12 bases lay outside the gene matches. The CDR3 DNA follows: TGTGCCAGCAGCTTGAGTCGGACAGGGGGCAATCACTACACCGGGGAGCTGTTTTTT. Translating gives CASSLSRTGGNHYTGELFF.

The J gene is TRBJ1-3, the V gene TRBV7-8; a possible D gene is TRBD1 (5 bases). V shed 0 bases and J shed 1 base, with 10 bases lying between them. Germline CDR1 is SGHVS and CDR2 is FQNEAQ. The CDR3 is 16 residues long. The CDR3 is CASSLASRGSGNTIYF. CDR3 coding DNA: TGTGCCAGCAGCTTAGCAAGTCGGGGGTCTGGAAACACCATATATTTT.

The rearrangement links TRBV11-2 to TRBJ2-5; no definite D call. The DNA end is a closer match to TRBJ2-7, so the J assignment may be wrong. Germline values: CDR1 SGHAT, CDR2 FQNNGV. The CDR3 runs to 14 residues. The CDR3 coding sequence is TGTGCCAGCAGCTTAGGGTTTTCGTCCTACGAGCAGTACTTC. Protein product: CASSLGFSSYEQYF.

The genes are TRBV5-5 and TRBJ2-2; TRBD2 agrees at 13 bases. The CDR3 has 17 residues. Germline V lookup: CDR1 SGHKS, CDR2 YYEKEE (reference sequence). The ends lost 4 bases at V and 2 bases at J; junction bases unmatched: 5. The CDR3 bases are TGTGCCAGCAGCCTACGACTAGCGGGGGGAAACACCGGGGAGCTGTTTTTT. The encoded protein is CASSLRLAGGNTGELFF.

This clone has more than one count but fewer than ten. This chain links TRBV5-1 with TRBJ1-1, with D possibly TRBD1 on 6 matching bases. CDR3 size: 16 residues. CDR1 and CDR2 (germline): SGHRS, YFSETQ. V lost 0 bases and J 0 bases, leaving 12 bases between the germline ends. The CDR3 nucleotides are TGCGCCAGCAGCTTGGGCGGGGGGACATTGAACACTGAAGCTTTCTTT. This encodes CASSLGGGTLNTEAFF.